A single sample gave rise to the 30 T cell receptor beta chains below, sequenced in a study of blood T cell repertoires in COVID-19. Profiling relied on immunoSEQ multiplex PCR, and the TCRdb table lists in-frame clones only, not all of them. Seen here are around 380,000 clones, roughly 86% observed once, and the top ten hold more than 0.95%. Input material: peripheral blood. All receptors come from a human donor with acute or convalescent COVID-19. The donor label of this sample is uncertain.

The chain joins TRBV28 to TRBJ1-5; D is unresolved. The CDR3 runs to 12 residues. Germline CDR1 reads MDHEN; CDR2 reads SYDVKM. V shed 6 bases and J shed 6 bases, with 9 bases lying between them. The chain's CDR3 is CASSRVSQPQHF. CDR3 DNA: TGTGCCAGCAGCCGGGTTAGTCAGCCCCAGCATTTT.

The chain is built from TRBV2 and TRBJ1-5; weak D call: TRBD1 (5 bases). The V and J ends lost 6 bases and 2 bases respectively, with 14 bases between them. CDR1 SNHLY and CDR2 FYNNEI come from the germline V gene. This CDR3 comprises 15 residues. The DNA for the CDR3 is TGTGCCAGCAGCGAGGAGTCCAGGGGCAATCAGCCCCAGCATTTT. Translating gives CASSEESRGNQPQHF.

J is TRBJ2-7 and V is TRBV19, with D tentatively TRBD1 (6 bases). The V end lost 3 bases, the J end lost 2 bases, and 14 bases lay between the germline ends. CDR1 is LNHDA and CDR2 is SQIVND in the germline V gene (reference sequence). The CDR3 loop spans 15 amino acids. DNA of the CDR3: TGTGCCAGTAGTATTCTCAGGGGATCCCCCTACGAGCAGTACTTC. It is translated as CASSILRGSPYEQYF.

This clone came up a few times. The rearrangement joins TRBV28 to TRBJ1-1, with TRBD1 as a possible D gene (5 bases). The CDR3 runs to 13 residues. CDR1 MDHEN and CDR2 SYDVKM come from the germline V gene. V was cut by 7 bases and J by 0 bases, with 9 bases left in between. The DNA of the CDR3 is TGTGCCAGCATGACAGTCATGAACACTGAAGCTTTCTTT. Its translation: CASMTVMNTEAFF.

CDR3 sequence: CASSDSVNQPQHF. CDR3 in DNA: TGCGCCAGCAGTGACAGCGTTAATCAGCCCCAGCATTTT. The J gene is TRBJ1-5, the V gene TRBV10-2; no definite D call. Trimming shortened V by 3 bases and J by 4 bases, and 7 bases separated the two germline ends. Germline V gene sequence: CDR1 WSHSY, CDR2 SAAADI. There are 13 residues in the CDR3.

The CDR3 region is CASSERQGRREKLFF. DNA for the CDR3: TGTGCCAGCAGCGAAAGACAGGGGAGAAGGGAAAAACTGTTTTTT. The chain links TRBV6-6 to TRBJ1-4; TRBD1 matches at 8 bases. CDR1 and CDR2 from the germline V gene are MNHNY and SVGAGI (reference sequence). This CDR3 is built from 15 residues. The V and J ends lost 6 bases and 8 bases, in that order; junction bases with no gene match: 11.

The V call is TRBV19, the J call TRBJ1-1; maybe TRBD1 (5 bases). V lost 3 bases, J lost 9 bases, and 14 bases lay in between. Germline V gives CDR1 LNHDA, CDR2 SQIVND (reference sequence). The CDR3 length is 13 residues. As DNA, the CDR3 is TGTGCCAGTAGTATTATAAGGGGCGGGAAAGCTTTCTTT. Protein product: CASSIIRGGKAFF.

The rearrangement uses TRBV9 and TRBJ2-7; 7 bases fit TRBD1. Germline V gene sequence: CDR1 SGDLS, CDR2 YYNGEE. The V gene end was trimmed by 3 bases and the J gene end by 5 bases; junction bases not matched to a gene: 5. The CDR3 consists of 13 residues. This CDR3 is CASSAGDRDEQYF. CDR3 DNA: TGTGCCAGCAGCGCCGGAGACAGGGACGAGCAGTACTTC.

About this clone itself: This specimen includes other DNA sequences encoding the same CDR3. V and J are TRBV12-3 or TRBV12-4 and TRBJ2-1; maybe TRBD2 (5 bases). V was shortened by 3 bases and J by 6 bases, with 6 bases between the two germline ends. CDR3 length: 12 residues. CDR3 amino acids: CASSFGGNEQFF. The CDR3 DNA sequence: TGTGCCAGCAGTTTTGGAGGCAATGAGCAGTTCTTC.

This sequence joins TRBV30 and TRBJ1-2, with no clear D. Deletions cut 2 bases from V and 0 bases from J, with 13 bases between. The CDR3 runs 15 residues. The germline V gene has CDR1 GTSNPN and CDR2 SVGIG (reference sequence). The CDR3 region is CAWSRQVDANYGYTF. The CDR3 region has the DNA TGTGCCTGGAGTCGCCAGGTAGACGCTAACTATGGCTACACCTTC.

This clone was observed a few times. The rearrangement joins TRBV5-8 to TRBJ2-3; 10 bases map to TRBD2. J gave up 1 base and V 5 bases, and 7 bases lay outside the gene matches. Germline CDR1 SGHTS, CDR2 YDEGEE. This CDR3 is 16 amino acids long. This CDR3 reads CASSKGLAARTDTQYF. The CDR3 DNA is TGTGCCAGCAGTAAAGGACTAGCGGCGCGCACAGATACGCAGTATTTT.

The chain combines TRBV2 with TRBJ1-4; 10 nucleotides match TRBD1. Germline CDR1 and CDR2: SNHLY and FYNNEI. With V trimmed by 5 bases and J by 4 bases, 10 bases remained unmatched. The CDR3 sequence is 17 residues long. As DNA, the CDR3 is TGTGCCAGCAGTCGCCGGGGGACAGGGGTCATTAATGAAAAACTGTTTTTT. Residues: CASSRRGTGVINEKLFF. Supplemented by reference TRBV2 and TRBJ1-4, the full variable domain reads EPEVTQTPSHQVTQMGQEVILRCVPISNHLYFYWYRQILGQKVEFLVSFYNNEISEKSEIFDDQFSVERPDGSNFTLKIRSTKLEDSAMYFCASSRRGTGVINEKLFFGSGTQLSVL.

This clone came up a few times. This chain joins TRBV5-1 and TRBJ1-6; 7 bases are a match to TRBD1. The CDR3 runs to 14 residues. V shed 4 bases, J shed 5 bases, and the junction held 3 bases outside the gene matches. Looked up from germline, CDR1 is SGHRS and CDR2 is YFSETQ. This chain's CDR3 is CASSVGQNNSPLHF. The CDR3 DNA reads as TGCGCCAGCAGCGTGGGACAGAATAATTCACCCCTCCACTTT.

The V gene is TRBV5-4, the J gene TRBJ2-7; TRBD2 matches 8 bases. The J segment lost 5 bases and the V segment lost 2 bases, leaving 9 bases of the junction unmatched. From germline, CDR1 is SGHNT and CDR2 YYREEE (reference sequence). The CDR3 is 15 amino acids. CDR3 bases: TGTGCCAGCAGCTTTGACGGGAGGGCCCAGGACGAGCAGTACTTC. This codes for CASSFDGRAQDEQYF.

The chain uses TRBV5-1 and TRBJ2-1, with 14 positions matching TRBD2. Germline CDR1 is SGHRS and CDR2 is YFSETQ. The ends lost 0 bases at V and 6 bases at J; junction bases unmatched: 8. The CDR3 runs 18 residues. The DNA for the CDR3 is TGCGCCAGCAGCTTGGCCGGGACTAGCGGGAGAGGAGGCAATGAGCAGTTCTTC. Its protein is CASSLAGTSGRGGNEQFF.

The V call is TRBV7-8, the J call TRBJ2-1; the match to TRBD2 covers 11 bases. Germline CDR1 and CDR2: SGHVS and FQNEAQ. V was clipped by 0 bases and J by 7 bases; unmatched bases: 2. The CDR3 is 15 residues long. In DNA form, the CDR3 reads TGTGCCAGCAGCTTAGCGCGACTAGCGGGGAATGAGCAGTTCTTC. Amino acids: CASSLARLAGNEQFF.

The genes are TRBV29-1 and TRBJ1-3, with a possible D match to TRBD1 (6 bases). Per germline, CDR1 SQVTM and CDR2 ANQGSEA. The CDR3 extends over 14 amino acids. The V end was cut by 4 bases, the J end by 3 bases, with 13 bases between. The chain's CDR3 is CSVGVQGGGNTIYF. The CDR3 nucleotides read TGCAGCGTTGGGGTACAGGGCGGTGGAAACACCATATATTTT.

The chain couples TRBV18 to TRBJ2-3; the D gene is possibly TRBD2 (6 bases). This CDR3 has 17 amino acids. Germline CDR1 and CDR2: KGHSH and LQKENI. Trimming left V 4 bases short and J 0 bases short, with 17 bases between. CDR3 sequence (DNA): TGTGCCAGCTCACAATCCAAGACGGGGACTAGCACAGATACGCAGTATTTT. It yields the protein CASSQSKTGTSTDTQYF.

V is TRBV18 and J is TRBJ2-5; 13 bases agree with TRBD2. The CDR3 covers 17 residues. J lost 4 bases, V lost 3 bases, and 8 bases had no gene match. In germline, CDR1 is KGHSH, CDR2 LQKENI. CDR3 DNA: TGTGCCAGCTCACCCGCCCGGGGACTAGCGGGAACAGAGACCCAGTACTTC. It yields the protein CASSPARGLAGTETQYF.

This clone was observed once. This sequence joins TRBV28 and TRBJ1-2; 8 bases line up with TRBD1. V lost 7 bases to trimming and J lost 7 bases; unmatched junction nucleotides: 8. CDR1 and CDR2 (germline): MDHEN, SYDVKM. The CDR3 is made up of 13 amino acids. In nucleotides, the CDR3 is TGTGCCAGCACGGACAGGGTAGTAAGTGGCTACACCTTC. This sequence encodes CASTDRVVSGYTF.

J is TRBJ2-1 and V is TRBV19, with TRBD2 identical over 9 bases. This CDR3 contains 16 residues. Germline V gene data show CDR1 as LNHDA and CDR2 as SQIVND (reference sequence). The ends lost 3 bases at V and 7 bases at J; junction bases unmatched: 10. DNA for the CDR3: TGTGCCAGTAGTATCGCCTTGGCTAGCGGGATTAATGAGCAGTTCTTC. Translating it yields CASSIALASGINEQFF.

The CDR3 coding sequence is TGTGCCAGCAGCAAAGAACTGGGACAGGGGGCGGGCTATGGCTACACCTTC. Translation gives CASSKELGQGAGYGYTF. The chain uses TRBV5-5 and TRBJ1-2; 12 bases are shared with TRBD1. This CDR3 has 17 amino acids. J lost 4 bases, V lost 4 bases, and 11 bases had no gene match. Germline CDR1 and CDR2: SGHKS and YYEKEE (reference sequence).

The table lists this clone with a count of one. This chain connects TRBV12-5 to TRBJ1-1, with no clear D. V lost 5 bases to trimming and J lost 3 bases, with 10 bases between them. CDR1 and CDR2 (germline): LGHNT, FRNRAP. This CDR3 comprises 13 residues. The CDR3 DNA is TGTGCTAGTGGTCTCGGGTGGGACACTGAAGCTTTCTTT. Its protein is CASGLGWDTEAFF.

The chain uses TRBV19 and TRBJ2-2; 7 positions match TRBD2. Per the germline V gene, CDR1 is LNHDA and CDR2 is SQIVND (reference sequence). The CDR3 covers 15 residues. J gave up 7 bases and V 5 bases, and 10 bases lay outside the gene matches. The CDR3 sequence is CASSWMGGGGGELFF. In DNA form, the CDR3 reads TGTGCCAGTAGTTGGATGGGCGGGGGAGGCGGGGAGCTGTTTTTT.

This chain uses TRBV3-1 (or the pseudogene TRBV3-2) with TRBJ1-4; D call uncertain. Germline V gene data show CDR1 as LGHDT and CDR2 as YNNKEL (reference sequence). The CDR3 runs to 15 residues. Trimming took off 2 bases at V and 0 bases at J, with 7 bases between the two ends. CDR3 in amino acids: CASSQYSTTNEKLFF. The CDR3 nucleotides are TGTGCCAGCAGCCAATACAGTACAACTAATGAAAAACTGTTTTTT.

The gene calls are TRBV19 and TRBJ1-2; D not certain. The V end was cut by 2 bases, the J end by 5 bases, with 15 bases between. CDR3 size: 15 residues. CDR1 and CDR2 from the germline V gene are LNHDA and SQIVND (reference sequence). The CDR3 DNA follows: TGTGCCAGTAGTATAAAGCCTCAGGTGCCGTATGGCTACACCTTC. Residues: CASSIKPQVPYGYTF.

The rearrangement joins TRBV10-2 to TRBJ2-1, with 7 nucleotides matching TRBD2. The trim removed 6 bases at V and 5 bases at J, leaving 10 bases unmatched. Germline loops: CDR1 WSHSY, CDR2 SAAADI. This CDR3 spans 15 amino acids. This CDR3 is CASRAGPARDNEQFF. CDR3 DNA sequence: TGCGCCAGCAGAGCGGGACCAGCCAGAGACAATGAGCAGTTCTTC.

Only a few counts were recorded for this clone. The CDR3 coding sequence is TGTGCCTGGAGTGTACAACAGGGGAGTCAGCCCCAGCATTTT. It is translated as CAWSVQQGSQPQHF. The J gene is TRBJ1-5, the V gene TRBV30; 7 bases agree with TRBD1. The CDR3 is 14 amino acids. The germline gives CDR1 GTSNPN, CDR2 SVGIG (reference sequence). V lost 0 bases to trimming and J lost 6 bases; unmatched junction nucleotides: 5.

V gene TRBV28 combines with J gene TRBJ1-4, with a possible D match to TRBD1 (5 bases). Trimming removed 5 bases from V and 4 bases from J, with 17 bases in between. This CDR3 spans 16 amino acids. Per the germline V gene, CDR1 is MDHEN and CDR2 is SYDVKM. In nucleotides, the CDR3 is TGTGCCAGCAGTCCCGCCTCCAGGGAAGTTAATGAAAAACTGTTTTTT. This sequence encodes CASSPASREVNEKLFF.

The chain recombines TRBV20-1 with TRBJ1-1; D remains ambiguous. Germline CDR1 reads DFQATT; CDR2 reads SNEGSKA (reference sequence). The CDR3 totals 8 residues. The CDR3 spells CRPGEAFF. The CDR3 bases are TGCAGACCGGGAGAAGCTTTCTTT.